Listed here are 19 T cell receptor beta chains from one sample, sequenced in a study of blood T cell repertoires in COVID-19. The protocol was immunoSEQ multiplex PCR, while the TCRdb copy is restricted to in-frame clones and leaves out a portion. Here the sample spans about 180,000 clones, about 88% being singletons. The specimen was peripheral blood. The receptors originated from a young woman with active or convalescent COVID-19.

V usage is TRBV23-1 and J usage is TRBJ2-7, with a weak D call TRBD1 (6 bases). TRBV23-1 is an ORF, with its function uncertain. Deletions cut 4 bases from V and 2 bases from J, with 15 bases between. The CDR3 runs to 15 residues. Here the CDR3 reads CASSPGLQGPYEQYF. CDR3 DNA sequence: TGCGCCAGCAGTCCCGGGCTCCAGGGGCCCTACGAGCAGTACTTC.

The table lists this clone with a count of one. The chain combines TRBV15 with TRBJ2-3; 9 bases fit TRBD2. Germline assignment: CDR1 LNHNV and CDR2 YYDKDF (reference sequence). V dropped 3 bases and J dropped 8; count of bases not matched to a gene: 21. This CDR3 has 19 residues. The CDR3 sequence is CATSRRGESSGGPVGTQYF. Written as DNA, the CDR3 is TGTGCCACCAGCAGGCGGGGGGAGAGTAGCGGGGGCCCAGTTGGTACGCAGTATTTT. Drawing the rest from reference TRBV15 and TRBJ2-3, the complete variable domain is DAMVIQNPRYQVTQFGKPVTLSCSQTLNHNVMYWYQQKSSQAPKLLFHYYDKDFNNEADTPDNFQSRRPNTSFCFLDIRSPGLGDTAMYLCATSRRGESSGGPVGTQYFGPGTRLTVL.

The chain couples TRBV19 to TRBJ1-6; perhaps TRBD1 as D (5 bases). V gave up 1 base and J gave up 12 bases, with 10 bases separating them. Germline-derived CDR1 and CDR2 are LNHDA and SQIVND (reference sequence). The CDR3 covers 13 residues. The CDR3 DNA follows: TGTGCCAGTAGTATAGGGGGGGGTCTACCCCTCCACTTT. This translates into CASSIGGGLPLHF.

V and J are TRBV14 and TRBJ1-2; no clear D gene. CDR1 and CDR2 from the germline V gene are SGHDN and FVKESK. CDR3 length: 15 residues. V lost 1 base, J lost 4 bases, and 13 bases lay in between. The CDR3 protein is CASSQARESGYGYTF. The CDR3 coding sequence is TGTGCCAGCAGCCAAGCGCGGGAATCGGGCTATGGCTACACCTTC. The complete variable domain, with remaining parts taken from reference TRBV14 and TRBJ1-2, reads EAGVTQFPSHSVIEKGQTVTLRCDPISGHDNLYWYRRVMGKEIKFLLHFVKESKQDESGMPNNRFLAERTGGTYSTLKVQPAELEDSGVYFCASSQARESGYGYTFGSGTRLTVV.

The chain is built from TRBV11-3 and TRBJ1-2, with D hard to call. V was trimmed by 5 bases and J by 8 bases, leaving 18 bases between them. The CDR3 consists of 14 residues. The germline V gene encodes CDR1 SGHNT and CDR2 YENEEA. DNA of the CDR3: TGTGCCAGCAGCGGCTCTGCGAGGAATAGGGGCTACACCTTC. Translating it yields CASSGSARNRGYTF.

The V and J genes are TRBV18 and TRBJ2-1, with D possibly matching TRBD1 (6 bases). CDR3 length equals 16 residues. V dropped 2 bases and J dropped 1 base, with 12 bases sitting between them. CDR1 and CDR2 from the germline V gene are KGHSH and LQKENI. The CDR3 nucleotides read TGTGCCAGCTCACCAACATTAACAGGGTCCTACAATGAGCAGTTCTTC. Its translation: CASSPTLTGSYNEQFF.

Here the CDR3 reads CASSLSYRGLGEKLFF. CDR3 bases: TGTGCCAGCAGTTTATCGTACAGGGGGCTTGGAGAAAAACTGTTTTTT. This chain connects TRBV27 to TRBJ1-4, with 9 bases fitting TRBD1. The CDR3 runs to 16 residues. CDR1 is MNHEY and CDR2 is SMNVEV in the germline V gene (reference sequence). Trimming removed 0 bases from V and 8 bases from J; junction bases left unmatched: 7. The full variable domain, its missing parts supplied by reference TRBV27 and TRBJ1-4, is EAQVTQNPRYLITVTGKKLTVTCSQNMNHEYMSWYRQDPGLGLRQIYYSMNVEVTDKGDVPEGYKVSRKEKRNFPLILESPSPNQTSLYFCASSLSYRGLGEKLFFGSGTQLSVL.

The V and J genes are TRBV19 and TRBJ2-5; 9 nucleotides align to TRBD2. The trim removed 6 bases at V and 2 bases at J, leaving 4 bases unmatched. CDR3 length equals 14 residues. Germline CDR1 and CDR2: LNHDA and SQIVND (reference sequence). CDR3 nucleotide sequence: TGTGCCAGTAGCAACGGACTAGCGCAAGAGACCCAGTACTTC. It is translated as CASSNGLAQETQYF.

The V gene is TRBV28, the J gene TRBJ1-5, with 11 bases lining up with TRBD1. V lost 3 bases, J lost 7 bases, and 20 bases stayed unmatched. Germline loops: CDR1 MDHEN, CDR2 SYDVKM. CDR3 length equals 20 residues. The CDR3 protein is CASSFGTGTGGNGWGQPQHF. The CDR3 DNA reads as TGTGCCAGCAGTTTTGGCACCGGGACAGGGGGGAACGGATGGGGGCAGCCCCAGCATTTT.

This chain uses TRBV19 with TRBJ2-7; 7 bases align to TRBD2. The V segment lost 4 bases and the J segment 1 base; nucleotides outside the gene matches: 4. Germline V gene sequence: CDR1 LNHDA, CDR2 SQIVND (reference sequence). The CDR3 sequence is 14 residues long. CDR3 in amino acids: CASSKRDSSYEQYF. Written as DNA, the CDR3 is TGTGCCAGTAGTAAGCGGGACTCGTCCTACGAGCAGTACTTC.

As DNA, the CDR3 is TGTGCCAGCAGAGGGAGGGCGGGACTTAATGAAAAACTGTTTTTT. It is translated as CASRGRAGLNEKLFF. The chain employs TRBV2 and TRBJ1-4, with D possibly matching TRBD1 (5 bases). The germline V gene encodes CDR1 SNHLY and CDR2 FYNNEI. The CDR3 loop spans 15 amino acids. Trimming took 6 bases from V and 4 from J, leaving 15 bases between them.

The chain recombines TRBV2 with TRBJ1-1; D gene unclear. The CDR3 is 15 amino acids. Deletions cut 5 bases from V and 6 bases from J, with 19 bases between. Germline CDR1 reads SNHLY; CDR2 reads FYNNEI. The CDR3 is CASSRVRTQSAEAFF. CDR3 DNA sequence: TGTGCCAGCAGTAGGGTTCGGACTCAAAGCGCTGAAGCTTTCTTT.

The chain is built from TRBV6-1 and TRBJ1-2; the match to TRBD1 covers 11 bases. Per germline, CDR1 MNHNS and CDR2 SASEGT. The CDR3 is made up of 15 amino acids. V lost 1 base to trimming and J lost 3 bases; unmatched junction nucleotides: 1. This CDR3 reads CASSEGTGGYYGYTF. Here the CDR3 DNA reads TGTGCCAGCAGTGAAGGGACAGGGGGCTACTATGGCTACACCTTC.

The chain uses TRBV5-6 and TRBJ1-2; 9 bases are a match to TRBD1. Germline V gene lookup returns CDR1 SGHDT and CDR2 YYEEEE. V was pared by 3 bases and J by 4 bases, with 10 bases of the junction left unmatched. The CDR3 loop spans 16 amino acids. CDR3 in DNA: TGTGCCAGCAGCTCCAACCGGGACAGGGACCTCTATGGCTACACCTTC. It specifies CASSSNRDRDLYGYTF.

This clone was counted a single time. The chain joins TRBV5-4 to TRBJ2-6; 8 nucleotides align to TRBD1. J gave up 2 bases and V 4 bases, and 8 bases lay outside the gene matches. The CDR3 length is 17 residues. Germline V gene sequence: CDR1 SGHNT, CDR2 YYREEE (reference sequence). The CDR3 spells CASSVSSTGAGANVLTF. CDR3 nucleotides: TGTGCCAGCAGCGTCTCGTCGACAGGGGCTGGGGCCAACGTCCTGACTTTC. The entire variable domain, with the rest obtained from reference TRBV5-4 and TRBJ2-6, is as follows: ETGVTQSPTHLIKTRGQQVTLRCSSQSGHNTVSWYQQALGQGPQFIFQYYREEENGRGNFPPRFSGLQFPNYSSELNVNALELDDSALYLCASSVSSTGAGANVLTFGAGSRLTVL.

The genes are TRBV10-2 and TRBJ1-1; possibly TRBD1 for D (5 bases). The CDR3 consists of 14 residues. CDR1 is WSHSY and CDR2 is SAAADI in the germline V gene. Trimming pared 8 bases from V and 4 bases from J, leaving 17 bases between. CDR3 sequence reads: CASGRGLGGTEAFF. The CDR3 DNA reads TGCGCCAGCGGACGGGGACTTGGGGGCACTGAAGCTTTCTTT.

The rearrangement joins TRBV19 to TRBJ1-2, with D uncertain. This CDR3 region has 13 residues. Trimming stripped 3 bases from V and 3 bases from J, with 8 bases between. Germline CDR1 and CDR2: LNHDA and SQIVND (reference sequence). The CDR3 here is CASSIPGYYGYTF. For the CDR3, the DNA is TGTGCCAGTAGTATCCCGGGATACTATGGCTACACCTTC.

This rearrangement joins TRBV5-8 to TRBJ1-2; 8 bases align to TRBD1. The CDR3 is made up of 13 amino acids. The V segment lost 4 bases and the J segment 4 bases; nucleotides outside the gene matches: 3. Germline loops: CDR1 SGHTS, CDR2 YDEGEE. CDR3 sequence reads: CASSPGTGYGYTF. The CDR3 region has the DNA TGTGCCAGCAGCCCCGGGACAGGCTATGGCTACACCTTC.

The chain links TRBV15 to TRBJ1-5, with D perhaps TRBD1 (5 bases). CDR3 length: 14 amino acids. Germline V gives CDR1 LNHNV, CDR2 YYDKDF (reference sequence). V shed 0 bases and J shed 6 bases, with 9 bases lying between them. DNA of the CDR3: TGTGCCACCAGCAGAGACTCAAGGGGTCAGCCCCAGCATTTT. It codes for CATSRDSRGQPQHF.